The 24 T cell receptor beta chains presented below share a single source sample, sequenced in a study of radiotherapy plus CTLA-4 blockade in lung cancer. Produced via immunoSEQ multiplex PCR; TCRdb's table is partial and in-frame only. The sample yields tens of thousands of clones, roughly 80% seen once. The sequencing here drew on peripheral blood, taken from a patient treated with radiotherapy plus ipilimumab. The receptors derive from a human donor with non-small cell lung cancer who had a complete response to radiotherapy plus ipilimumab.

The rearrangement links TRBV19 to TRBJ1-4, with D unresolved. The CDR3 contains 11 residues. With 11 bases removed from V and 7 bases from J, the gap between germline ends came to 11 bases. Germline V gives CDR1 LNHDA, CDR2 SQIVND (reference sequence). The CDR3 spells CARPSGEKLFF. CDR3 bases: TGTGCCCGGCCCTCGGGTGAAAAACTGTTTTTT.

The CDR3 DNA is TGTGCCAGCAGCTTTACAGCGAACACTGAAGCTTTCTTT. Its translation: CASSFTANTEAFF. The chain recombines TRBV7-2 with TRBJ1-1; D unclear. The CDR3 has 13 amino acids. With 3 bases removed from V and 1 base from J, the gap between germline ends came to 6 bases. CDR1 and CDR2 (germline): SGHTA, FQGNSA.

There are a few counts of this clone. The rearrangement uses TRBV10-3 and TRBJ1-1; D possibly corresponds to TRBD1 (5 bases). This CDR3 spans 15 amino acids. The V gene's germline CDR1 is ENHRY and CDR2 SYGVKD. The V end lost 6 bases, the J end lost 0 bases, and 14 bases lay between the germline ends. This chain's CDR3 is CAISEKGPMNTEAFF. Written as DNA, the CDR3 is TGTGCCATCAGCGAGAAGGGGCCCATGAACACTGAAGCTTTCTTT.

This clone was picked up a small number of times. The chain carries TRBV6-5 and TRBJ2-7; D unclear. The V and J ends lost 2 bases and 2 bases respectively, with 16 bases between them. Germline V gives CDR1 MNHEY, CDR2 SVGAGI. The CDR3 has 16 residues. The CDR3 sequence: CASSYRSETNPYEQYF. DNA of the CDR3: TGTGCCAGCAGTTACCGTTCCGAGACAAACCCCTACGAGCAGTACTTC.

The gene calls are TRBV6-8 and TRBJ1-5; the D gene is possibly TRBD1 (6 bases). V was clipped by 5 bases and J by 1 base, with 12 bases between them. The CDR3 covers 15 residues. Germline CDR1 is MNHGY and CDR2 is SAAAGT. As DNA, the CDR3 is TGTGCCAGCAGTCCAGGGGAGATGAGCAATCAGCCCCAGCATTTT. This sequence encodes CASSPGEMSNQPQHF.

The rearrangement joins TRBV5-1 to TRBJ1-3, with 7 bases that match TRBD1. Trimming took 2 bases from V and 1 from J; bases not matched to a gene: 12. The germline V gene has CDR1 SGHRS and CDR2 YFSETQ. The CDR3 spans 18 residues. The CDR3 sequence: CASSFLPTGMISGNTIYF. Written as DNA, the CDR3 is TGCGCCAGCAGCTTCCTTCCGACAGGGATGATTTCTGGAAACACCATATATTTT.

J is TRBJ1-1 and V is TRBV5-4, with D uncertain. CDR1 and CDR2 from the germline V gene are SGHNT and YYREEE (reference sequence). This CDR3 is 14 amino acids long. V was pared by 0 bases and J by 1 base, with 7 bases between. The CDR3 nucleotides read TGTGCCAGCAGCTTGGGACTCAAGAACACTGAAGCTTTCTTT. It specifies CASSLGLKNTEAFF.

The CDR3 is CASSRQTGTGDNSPLHF. DNA for the CDR3: TGTGCCAGCAGCCGCCAAACCGGGACAGGTGATAATTCACCCCTCCACTTT. The chain combines TRBV14 with TRBJ1-6; 8 positions match TRBD1. This CDR3 contains 17 residues. Germline CDR1 is SGHDN and CDR2 is FVKESK. The V gene end was trimmed by 4 bases and the J gene end by 5 bases; junction bases not matched to a gene: 10.

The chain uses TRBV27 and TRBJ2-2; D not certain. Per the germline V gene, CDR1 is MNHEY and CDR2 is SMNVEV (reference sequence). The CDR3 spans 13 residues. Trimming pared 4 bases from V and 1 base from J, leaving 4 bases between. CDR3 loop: CASSSGNTGELFF. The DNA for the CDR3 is TGTGCCAGCAGTTCGGGGAACACCGGGGAGCTGTTTTTT.

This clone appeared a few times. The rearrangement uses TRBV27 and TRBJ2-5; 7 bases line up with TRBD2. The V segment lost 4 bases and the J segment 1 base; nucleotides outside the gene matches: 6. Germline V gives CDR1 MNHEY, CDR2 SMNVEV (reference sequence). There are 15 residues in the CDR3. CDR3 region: CASSSRWGGQETQYF. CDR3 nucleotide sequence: TGTGCCAGCAGTTCTAGGTGGGGGGGCCAAGAGACCCAGTACTTC.

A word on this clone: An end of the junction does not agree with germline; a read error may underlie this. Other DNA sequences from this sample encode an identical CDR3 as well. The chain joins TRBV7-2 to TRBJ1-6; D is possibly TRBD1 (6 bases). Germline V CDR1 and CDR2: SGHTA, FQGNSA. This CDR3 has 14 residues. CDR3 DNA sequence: TGTGCCAGCAGCTCCAGGACAGCTAATTCCCCCCTCCACTTT. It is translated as CASSSRTANSPLHF.

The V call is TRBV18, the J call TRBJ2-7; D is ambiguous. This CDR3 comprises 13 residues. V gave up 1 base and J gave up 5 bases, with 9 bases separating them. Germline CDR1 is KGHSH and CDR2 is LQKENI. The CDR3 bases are TGTGCCAGCTCACCACGAATCCGGGACGAGCAGTACTTC. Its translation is CASSPRIRDEQYF. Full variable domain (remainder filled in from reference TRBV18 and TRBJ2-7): NAGVMQNPRHLVRRRGQEARLRCSPMKGHSHVYWYRQLPEEGLKFMVYLQKENIIDESGMPKERFSAEFPKEGPSILRIQQVVRGDSAAYFCASSPRIRDEQYFGPGTRLTVT.

The CDR3, as DNA: TGTGCCTGGAGATCCGACAGGGTCAATGAGCAGTTCTTC. Amino acid sequence: CAWRSDRVNEQFF. The chain combines TRBV30 with TRBJ2-1; 7 bases are a match to TRBD1. This CDR3 is 13 amino acids long. CDR1 GTSNPN and CDR2 SVGIG come from the germline V gene (reference sequence). V lost 3 bases to trimming and J lost 6 bases; unmatched junction nucleotides: 5.

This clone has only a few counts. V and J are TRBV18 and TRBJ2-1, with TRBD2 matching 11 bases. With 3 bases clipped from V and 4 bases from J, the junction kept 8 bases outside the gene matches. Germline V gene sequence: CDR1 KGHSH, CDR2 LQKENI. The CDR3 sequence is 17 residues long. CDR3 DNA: TGTGCCAGCTCACCTACTAGCGGGAGTCCCCTTTACAATGAGCAGTTCTTC. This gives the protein CASSPTSGSPLYNEQFF.

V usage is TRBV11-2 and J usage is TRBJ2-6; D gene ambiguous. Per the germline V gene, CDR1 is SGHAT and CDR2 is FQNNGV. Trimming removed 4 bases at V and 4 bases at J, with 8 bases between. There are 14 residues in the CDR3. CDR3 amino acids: CASSSPMGANVLTF. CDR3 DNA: TGTGCCAGCAGCTCCCCCATGGGGGCCAACGTCCTGACTTTC.

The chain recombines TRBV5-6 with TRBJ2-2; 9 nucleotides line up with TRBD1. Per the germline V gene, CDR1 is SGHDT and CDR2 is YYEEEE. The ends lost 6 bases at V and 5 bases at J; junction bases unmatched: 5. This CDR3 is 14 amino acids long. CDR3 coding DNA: TGTGCCAGCACCTACAGGGGGCGAACCGGGGAGCTGTTTTTT. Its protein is CASTYRGRTGELFF.

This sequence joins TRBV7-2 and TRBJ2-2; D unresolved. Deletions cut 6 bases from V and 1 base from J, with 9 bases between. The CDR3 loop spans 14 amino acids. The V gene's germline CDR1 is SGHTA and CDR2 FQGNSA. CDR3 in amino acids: CASSPTLNTGELFF. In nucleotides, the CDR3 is TGTGCCAGCAGTCCAACATTGAACACCGGGGAGCTGTTTTTT. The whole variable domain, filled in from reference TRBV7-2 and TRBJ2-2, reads GAGVSQSPSNKVTEKGKDVELRCDPISGHTALYWYRQSLGQGLEFLIYFQGNSAPDKSGLPSDRFSAERTGGSVSTLTIQRTQQEDSAVYLCASSPTLNTGELFFGEGSRLTVL.

CDR3 protein: CAISEQGGWGSGTQYF. CDR3 nucleotides: TGTGCCATCAGTGAGCAGGGAGGCTGGGGCTCGGGAACGCAGTATTTT. The chain joins TRBV10-3 to TRBJ2-3; D may be TRBD2 (6 bases). Germline V gene data show CDR1 as ENHRY and CDR2 as SYGVKD. This CDR3 has 16 amino acids. V lost 2 bases to trimming and J lost 9 bases, with 21 bases between them.

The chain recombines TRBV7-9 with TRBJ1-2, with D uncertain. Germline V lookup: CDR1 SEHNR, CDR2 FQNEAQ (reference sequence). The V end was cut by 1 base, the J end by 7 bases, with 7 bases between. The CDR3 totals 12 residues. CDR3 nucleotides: TGTGCCAGCAGCTTAGGTAGCCCTGGCTACACCTTC. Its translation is CASSLGSPGYTF.

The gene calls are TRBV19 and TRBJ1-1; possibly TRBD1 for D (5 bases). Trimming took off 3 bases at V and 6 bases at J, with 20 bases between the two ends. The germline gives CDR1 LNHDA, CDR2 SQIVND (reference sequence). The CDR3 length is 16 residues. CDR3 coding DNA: TGTGCCAGTAGTATTCGCTCTTTGGGAGGGGTACCTGAAGCTTTCTTT. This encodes CASSIRSLGGVPEAFF.

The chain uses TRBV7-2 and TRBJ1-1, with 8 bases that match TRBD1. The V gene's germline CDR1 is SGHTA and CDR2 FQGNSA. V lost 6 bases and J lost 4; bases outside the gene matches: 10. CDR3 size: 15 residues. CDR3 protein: CASRRTGRGSTEAFF. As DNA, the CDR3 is TGTGCCAGCAGGAGGACAGGGCGGGGGAGCACTGAAGCTTTCTTT.

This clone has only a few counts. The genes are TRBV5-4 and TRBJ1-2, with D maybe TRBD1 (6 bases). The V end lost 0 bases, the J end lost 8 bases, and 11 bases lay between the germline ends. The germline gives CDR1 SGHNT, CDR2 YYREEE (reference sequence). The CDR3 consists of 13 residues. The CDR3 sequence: CASSLARGKGYTF. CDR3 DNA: TGTGCCAGCAGCTTGGCGAGGGGGAAAGGCTACACCTTC.

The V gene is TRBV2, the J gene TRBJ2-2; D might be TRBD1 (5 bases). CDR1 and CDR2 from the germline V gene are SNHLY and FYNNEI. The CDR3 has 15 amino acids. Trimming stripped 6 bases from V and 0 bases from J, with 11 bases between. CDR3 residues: CASSREYANTGELFF. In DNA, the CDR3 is TGTGCCAGCAGCAGGGAATACGCGAACACCGGGGAGCTGTTTTTT.

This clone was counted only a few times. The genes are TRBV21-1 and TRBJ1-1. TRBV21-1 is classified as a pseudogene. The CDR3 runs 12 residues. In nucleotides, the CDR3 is TGTGCCAGCAGCAGGGAGGGCAGCGAAGCTTTCTTT. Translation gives CASSREGSEAFF.